This TCR beta chain was identified in a study of T-cell reconstitution after alpha-beta-depleted transplantation in children. The library targeted TCRbeta and was prepared with unique molecular identifiers. TCRdb independently ran MiXCR on the PCR reads; one entry per CDR3 protein. The data hold 200,000 to 250,000 distinct CDR3 sequences, with approximately 8.9% observed a single time. This clonotype was picked up many times. The source was PBMCs, mostly from graft donor cells, collected 180 days after TCRalphabeta/CD19-depleted stem cell transplant. The sequence was obtained from a male patient between 10 and 17 years old who had a stem cell transplant for acute lymphoblastic leukemia, so the T cells may come from the graft donor.

The CDR3: CSAEKGGNEQFF. CDR3 DNA sequence: TGCAGTGCTGAAAAAGGGGGGAATGAGCAGTTCTTC. The chain employs TRBV20-1 and TRBJ2-1; D tentatively fits TRBD1 or TRBD2 (6 bases each). Germline V gene sequence: CDR1 DFQATT, CDR2 SNEGSKA (reference sequence). This CDR3 contains 12 residues. V dropped 5 bases and J dropped 7 bases, with 12 bases sitting between them.